One T cell receptor beta chain is described in this entry. It lacks a known antigen. The sample comes from a study of T cells expressing NK-cell markers (dated by TCRdb to 2020 to 2022). As for the study more broadly: Three sorted T-cell subsets (CD3+CD56+NKG2C+, CD3+CD56+NKG2C- and CD3+CD56-NKG2C+) from several donors had their TCR beta-chain repertoires profiled. Randomly selected healthy volunteers, three men and five women, were used as the eight sequenced donors. Of the eight sequenced donors, seven were found to be HCMV-seropositive and one was found to be HCMV-seronegative. The libraries were sequenced on Illumina HiSeq 2000/2500, MiSeq or NextSeq, producing 2 x 150 bp reads.

Sequencing instrument: Illumina HiSeq 2000. TCR beta cDNA libraries were made by 5'RACE template switching that added a universal primer site and unique molecular identifiers. cDNA synthesis was primed from the TCR beta constant segment, followed by two successive PCR amplification steps. Per the authors' processing: MIGEC handled demultiplexing of the reads and grouping by UMI, while MiTCR was used to assemble and quantify clonotypes. To exclude erroneous sequences, any TCR cDNA sequence not supported by at least two reads was discarded. Downstream repertoire analysis used the tcR package, and clonotypes were matched across fractions by CDR3 nucleotide sequence plus V segment. VDJmatch was used to annotate antigen specificity against VDJdb, with one amino acid substitution allowed in CDR3. TCRdb reprocessed the reads, reporting each CDR3 protein sequence once and no DNA. The V and J calls reflect TCRdb's pipeline rather than the authors' work. For this sample, the table gives 400,000 to 550,000 distinct CDR3 sequences. The top ten clonotypes cover about 7.1% of the sample.

Broad study findings and their caveats: Those dominant clonotypes were again the most abundant among CD3+CD56-NKG2C+ cells in several donors, at about 25-60.1%. Whether the expanded NKG2C-expressing T cell clones were specific for HCMV antigens remained unclear. In 5 to 7 donors, the dominant CD3+CD56+NKG2C+ clonotypes ranked among the top 10 CD8+ clonotypes, making up roughly 1.0-7.0% of CD8+ T cells.

The germline V gene specifies SGDLS as CDR1 and YYNGEE as CDR2. Inclusive of the bounding cysteine and phenylalanine, the CDR3 is 15 residues long. No DNA appears here. To determine HCMV serostatus, a commercial ELISA kit was used to detect HCMV-specific IgG in serum. Peripheral blood mononuclear cells were isolated from blood by Ficoll density gradient centrifugation. This receptor chain uses TRBV9 and TRBJ1-5; TCRdb selects TRBD1, and the lack of DNA leaves this call unchecked. This TCR derives from a woman aged 18 to 75 in good health. Sequencing used blood T cells: a sorted CD56 or NKG2C T cell subset, CD4+ or CD8+ T cells, or bulk PBMC T cells (not recorded which). The CDR3 amino acid sequence is: CASSVAPDTRGPQHF.